Listed here are 18 T cell receptor beta chains from one sample, sequenced in a study of identifying expanded T cells in peripheral blood. Clones were sequenced by immunoSEQ multiplex PCR, and TCRdb holds only the in-frame ones, with some missing. The repertoire consists of 75,000 to 90,000 clones, with roughly 89% occurring once and the leading ten covering around 7%. The sequencing sample was made of blood. Source of these receptors: a person aged 18 to 70 in good health.

V and J are TRBV11-3 and TRBJ1-4, with D uncertain. Trimming stripped 5 bases from V and 5 bases from J, with 18 bases between. The CDR3 consists of 16 residues. CDR1 is SGHNT and CDR2 is YENEEA in the germline V gene. CDR3 sequence reads: CASSPPGQVSNEKLFF. As DNA, the CDR3 is TGTGCCAGCAGCCCCCCCGGTCAGGTTTCGAATGAAAAACTGTTTTTT.

The rearrangement links TRBV10-1 to TRBJ1-5; no reliable D call. This CDR3 contains 10 residues. The V and J ends lost 8 bases and 4 bases respectively, with 3 bases between them. Per germline, CDR1 WNHNN and CDR2 SYGVQD (reference sequence). The CDR3 region is CASRNQPQHF. The DNA for the CDR3 is TGCGCCAGCCGAAATCAGCCCCAGCATTTT.

This clone was detected once. The chain has TRBV7-2 and TRBJ1-5; no clear D gene. This CDR3 contains 14 residues. Germline assignment: CDR1 SGHTA and CDR2 FQGNSA. V shed 1 base and J shed 0 bases, with 4 bases lying between them. The CDR3 DNA reads TGTGCCAGCAGCTTAGGATATAGCAATCAGCCCCAGCATTTT. Its translation: CASSLGYSNQPQHF.

This chain uses TRBV27 with TRBJ2-7; D may be TRBD1 (6 bases). The V end was cut by 1 base, the J end by 6 bases, with 16 bases between. The CDR3 extends over 15 amino acids. Germline V gene sequence: CDR1 MNHEY, CDR2 SMNVEV (reference sequence). CDR3 DNA: TGTGCCAGCAGTTTATGGGGTACAGGGAAAAGCGAGCAGTACTTC. Encoded protein: CASSLWGTGKSEQYF.

V usage is TRBV6-5 and J usage is TRBJ1-6; D might be TRBD1 (5 bases). The CDR3 length is 14 residues. Germline loops: CDR1 MNHEY, CDR2 SVGAGI. Trimming took off 0 bases at V and 10 bases at J, with 10 bases between the two ends. The CDR3 region is CASSYSGAGSPLHF. CDR3 DNA: TGTGCCAGCAGTTACTCAGGGGCTGGGTCACCCCTCCACTTT.

Worth noting for this clone: Sequence at one end of the junction differs from germline and may be a read error. The chain joins TRBV7-9 to TRBJ1-1, with D perhaps TRBD1 (6 bases). The CDR3 is 11 residues long. Germline loops: CDR1 SEHNR, CDR2 FQNEAQ (reference sequence). The CDR3 spells CASSPNRVAEF. CDR3 coding DNA: TGTGCCAGCAGCCCTAACAGGGTAGCAGAATTT.

This chain connects TRBV6-1 to TRBJ2-1; unclear D gene. V was cut by 4 bases and J by 3 bases, with 13 bases left in between. Germline V lookup: CDR1 MNHNS, CDR2 SASEGT. The CDR3 length is 15 residues. The CDR3 DNA is TGTGCCAGCAGTGTATCGGTGGTGGGCTACAATGAGCAGTTCTTC. Encoded protein: CASSVSVVGYNEQFF.

The V gene is TRBV19, the J gene TRBJ1-3; D might be TRBD1 (5 bases). There are 17 residues in the CDR3. Trimming removed 5 bases from V and 1 base from J, with 18 bases in between. Germline V gene lookup returns CDR1 LNHDA and CDR2 SQIVND (reference sequence). For the CDR3, the DNA is TGTGCCAGTAGTTCCTTACACTCAGGGTCGTCTGGAAACACCATATATTTT. This gives the protein CASSSLHSGSSGNTIYF.

The chain couples TRBV19 to TRBJ2-6; D unclear. V was trimmed by 1 base and J by 2 bases, leaving 18 bases between them. CDR1 and CDR2 (germline): LNHDA, SQIVND (reference sequence). CDR3 size: 19 residues. The CDR3 here is CASSIVGPNSGTGANVLTF. The CDR3 region has the DNA TGTGCCAGTAGTATAGTAGGCCCCAACTCTGGAACTGGGGCCAACGTCCTGACTTTC.

The CDR3 nucleotides are TGTGCCAGTAGTATAGGGACAGGGGGCCAGCCCCAGCATTTT. Residues: CASSIGTGGQPQHF. J is TRBJ1-5 and V is TRBV19; 11 nucleotides agree with TRBD1. Trimming cost V 1 base and J 7 bases; bases outside gene matches: 0. CDR3 length equals 14 residues. The germline gives CDR1 LNHDA, CDR2 SQIVND (reference sequence). The entire variable domain, with the rest obtained from reference TRBV19 and TRBJ1-5, is as follows: DGGITQSPKYLFRKEGQNVTLSCEQNLNHDAMYWYRQDPGQGLRLIYYSQIVNDFQKGDIAEGYSVSREKKESFPLTVTSAQKNPTAFYLCASSIGTGGQPQHFGDGTRLSIL.

The chain recombines TRBV5-4 with TRBJ1-5, with D possibly matching TRBD1 (6 bases). From germline, CDR1 is SGHNT and CDR2 YYREEE (reference sequence). Trimming pared 2 bases from V and 7 bases from J, leaving 13 bases between. This CDR3 is 14 amino acids long. The DNA of the CDR3 is TGTGCCAGCAGCTTAGGGGGGGAGGACCAGCCCCAGCATTTT. It encodes CASSLGGEDQPQHF.

The J gene is TRBJ1-3, the V gene TRBV11-3; the D is unclear. This CDR3 is 12 amino acids long. The V gene lost 6 bases and the J gene lost 2 bases, with 5 bases spanning the gap. Germline CDR1 is SGHNT and CDR2 is YENEEA. The CDR3 DNA reads as TGTGCCAGCAGGGGGACTGGAAACACCATATATTTT. Translated: CASRGTGNTIYF.

The chain couples TRBV13 to TRBJ2-7, with D possibly being TRBD1 (6 bases). Trimming pared 3 bases from V and 2 bases from J, leaving 8 bases between. The germline V gene has CDR1 PRHDT and CDR2 FYEKMQ (reference sequence). The CDR3 totals 13 residues. The CDR3 DNA sequence: TGTGCCAGCAGCTTCCGGACAGCCTACGAGCAGTACTTC. Encoded protein: CASSFRTAYEQYF.

The table lists this clone with a count of one. This chain connects TRBV29-1 to TRBJ1-6; possible D gene TRBD1, 6 bases. Germline V CDR1 and CDR2: SQVTM, ANQGSEA. Trimming took 4 bases from V and 3 from J, leaving 19 bases between them. The CDR3 runs 17 residues. CDR3 amino acids: CSVGPPDRNLYNSPLHF. In nucleotides, the CDR3 is TGCAGCGTTGGCCCTCCTGACAGGAACCTCTATAATTCACCCCTCCACTTT.

The chain joins TRBV13 to TRBJ1-2, with a possible D match to TRBD1 (5 bases). Trimming cost V 5 bases and J 6 bases, with 16 bases left between them. From germline, CDR1 is PRHDT and CDR2 FYEKMQ (reference sequence). This CDR3 contains 14 residues. The CDR3: CASSVGTAIDGYTF. The CDR3 nucleotides are TGTGCCAGCAGCGTCGGGACCGCTATCGATGGCTACACCTTC.

The rearrangement uses TRBV2 and TRBJ2-6; 8 bases line up with TRBD1. V trimming: 6 bases; J trimming: 4 bases; junction bases outside the gene matches: 11. The CDR3 contains 17 residues. Germline V gene data show CDR1 as SNHLY and CDR2 as FYNNEI. CDR3 sequence: CASRPGTGLGGANVLTF. CDR3 nucleotide sequence: TGTGCCAGCAGACCCGGGACAGGTCTAGGAGGGGCCAACGTCCTGACTTTC.

The chain has TRBV11-2 and TRBJ2-5; D is unclear. The CDR3 has 14 amino acids. Germline V gene lookup returns CDR1 SGHAT and CDR2 FQNNGV. V was clipped by 3 bases and J by 4 bases, with 12 bases between them. The CDR3 DNA sequence: TGTGCCAGCAGCTTCGTTTTGGTTGGAGAGACCCAGTACTTC. As protein: CASSFVLVGETQYF.

The chain links TRBV10-3 to TRBJ1-5; TRBD1 aligns across 7 bases. The CDR3 runs to 14 residues. J was trimmed by 11 bases and V by 4 bases; bases with no gene match: 11. Germline CDR1 is ENHRY and CDR2 is SYGVKD. The CDR3 DNA follows: TGTGCCATCAGTGCGCAGGGGGAATCAGCGTCCCAGCATTTT. Translating gives CAISAQGESASQHF.